This T cell receptor (beta chain) derives from a study of early T cells in non-severe SARS-CoV-2 infection. Study in general: Sequencing was performed on bulk RNA from unsorted whole blood, leaving chains unpaired. Study-level findings and limits: VDJdb matching favored anti-spike CD8 responses, missing private and CD4 specificities.

The protocol attached unique molecular identifiers to individual cDNA molecules. In TCRdb, the 5' RACE reads were re-called with MiXCR into one record per CDR3 protein. The sample yields tens of thousands of distinct CDR3 sequences, 11% seen once. The germline V and J ends were trimmed by 10 bases and 2 bases, with 22 bases remaining between them. The germline CDR1 and CDR2 sequences are LNHDA and SQIVND (reference sequence). The CDR3 is 16 residues long. Points on this clonotype: The antigen is unknown.

The J gene is TRBJ2-3, the V gene TRBV19; D possibly matches TRBD1 or TRBD2 (5 bases each). The origin of this receptor is an adult who was a healthcare worker with PCR-confirmed SARS-CoV-2 infection or an uninfected control (not recorded which). The specimen was whole blood. CDR3 in amino acids: CATRDRHSSNTDTQYF. The DNA for the CDR3 is TGTGCCACCCGGGACCGCCATTCTTCAAACACAGATACGCAGTATTTT.